These 24 T cell receptor beta chains originate from one sample sequenced in a study of cytomegalovirus exposure and HLA in healthy donors. The PCR ran on 60 Vbeta and 13 Jbeta primers. TCRdb's copy holds only in-frame clones and misses some; the assay was immunoSEQ multiplex PCR. The sample consists of 210,000 or so clones, just under 80% of them appearing once. The sequenced material came from PBMCs. These TCRs come from a boy aged 5-17 years in good health and CMV-seronegative.

The chain couples TRBV7-9 to TRBJ2-1; TRBD2 might be the D (5 bases). In germline, CDR1 is SEHNR, CDR2 FQNEAQ (reference sequence). The V and J ends lost 8 bases and 7 bases respectively, with 12 bases between them. The CDR3 has 12 residues. The CDR3 DNA follows: TGTGCCAGCTCCCCGACTAATAATGAGCAGTTCTTC. This gives the protein CASSPTNNEQFF.

This clone was detected a few times. The chain joins TRBV6-1 to TRBJ2-7; tentatively, D is TRBD1 (6 bases). The V gene's germline CDR1 is MNHNS and CDR2 SASEGT. CDR3 length equals 14 residues. With 2 bases removed from V and 6 bases from J, the gap between germline ends came to 14 bases. In DNA, the CDR3 is TGTGCCAGCAGTGAATCGGGAACAGGGCGCGAGCAGTACTTC. Amino acids: CASSESGTGREQYF.

This clone was found once. This chain joins TRBV6-5 and TRBJ2-1; D call uncertain. Germline CDR1 reads MNHEY; CDR2 reads SVGAGI. CDR3 length: 14 residues. Trimming stripped 3 bases from V and 0 bases from J, with 6 bases between. As DNA, the CDR3 is TGTGCCAGCAGTTATGTGGCCTCCTACAATGAGCAGTTCTTC. This sequence encodes CASSYVASYNEQFF.

The rearrangement uses TRBV19 and TRBJ1-5, with 7 bases aligning to TRBD1. The CDR3 has 17 residues. Germline V gene data show CDR1 as LNHDA and CDR2 as SQIVND (reference sequence). V lost 5 bases, J lost 3 bases, and 13 bases stayed unmatched. For the CDR3, the DNA is TGTGCCAGTAGTGACCCTGATGGCGGACAGGCCAATCAGCCCCAGCATTTT. This codes for CASSDPDGGQANQPQHF.

The chain recombines TRBV5-1 with TRBJ1-6; tentatively, D is TRBD1 (6 bases). CDR3 length: 15 amino acids. Germline-derived CDR1 and CDR2 are SGHRS and YFSETQ. V was shortened by 1 base and J by 3 bases, with 8 bases between the two germline ends. The CDR3 region is CASSLSRGYNSPLHF. The DNA of the CDR3 is TGCGCCAGCAGCTTGTCCAGGGGCTATAATTCACCCCTCCACTTT.

The J gene is TRBJ1-6, the V gene TRBV12-2. TRBV12-2 is annotated as a pseudogene. The CDR3 runs 17 residues. DNA for the CDR3: TGTGCAAGTCGCTTCATTCCCTCCGGGAAGAGGGATTCACCCCTCCACTTT. Translating it yields CASRFIPSGKRDSPLHF.

This clone was seen only a few times. The rearrangement joins TRBV2 to TRBJ1-1, with D hard to call. The CDR3 extends over 13 amino acids. Germline lookup yields CDR1 SNHLY and CDR2 FYNNEI. V gave up 9 bases and J gave up 0 bases, with 11 bases separating them. The CDR3 DNA is TGTGCCAGTCTACTATTGATGAACACTGAAGCTTTCTTT. This gives the protein CASLLLMNTEAFF.

The CDR3 spells CASSTGQGATHRYEQYF. For the CDR3, the DNA is TGTGCCAGTAGTACAGGACAGGGGGCTACCCATCGCTACGAGCAGTACTTC. This rearrangement joins TRBV19 to TRBJ2-7, with 11 bases that match TRBD1. The CDR3 is made up of 17 amino acids. Germline lookup yields CDR1 LNHDA and CDR2 SQIVND (reference sequence). The junction had 11 bases not matched to a gene; V was cut back by 4 bases and J by 3 bases.

This clone appeared a single time. This chain uses TRBV9 with TRBJ2-1; TRBD1 matches 8 bases. The CDR3 extends over 15 amino acids. CDR1 and CDR2 (germline): SGDLS, YYNGEE. The V gene end was trimmed by 2 bases and the J gene end by 10 bases; junction bases not matched to a gene: 11. CDR3 nucleotides: TGTGCCAGCAGCGTGGGGACAGGACTTCAGAGCGAGCAGTTCTTC. Amino acids: CASSVGTGLQSEQFF.

This rearrangement joins TRBV11-2 to TRBJ2-3; the D is unclear. Germline assignment: CDR1 SGHAT and CDR2 FQNNGV. The ends were cut back, 1 base at V and 2 bases at J, with 7 bases in the middle. The CDR3 loop spans 14 amino acids. Here the CDR3 DNA reads TGTGCCAGCAGCTTAGGGAGTTACACAGATACGCAGTATTTT. Amino acid sequence: CASSLGSYTDTQYF.

This clone was seen only once. The V gene is TRBV2, the J gene TRBJ1-6, with D tentatively TRBD1 (6 bases). V was shortened by 10 bases and J by 8 bases, with 15 bases between the two germline ends. Germline assignment: CDR1 SNHLY and CDR2 FYNNEI. This CDR3 comprises 13 residues. For the CDR3, the DNA is TGTGCCACCTCGGGACAACGTGATTCACCCCTCCACTTT. It encodes CATSGQRDSPLHF.

The gene calls are TRBV30 and TRBJ2-3, with D tentatively TRBD1 (5 bases). Germline values: CDR1 GTSNPN, CDR2 SVGIG (reference sequence). The CDR3 spans 13 residues. V was pared by 4 bases and J by 3 bases, with 11 bases between. The chain's CDR3 is CAWTQGRTDTQYF. In nucleotides, the CDR3 is TGTGCCTGGACTCAGGGTAGGACAGATACGCAGTATTTT. The entire variable domain, with the rest obtained from reference TRBV30 and TRBJ2-3, is as follows: SQTIHQWPATLVQPVGSPLSLECTVEGTSNPNLYWYRQAAGRGLQLLFYSVGIGQISSEVPQNLSASRPQDRQFILSSKKLLLSDSGFYLCAWTQGRTDTQYFGPGTRLTVL.

The chain couples TRBV9 to TRBJ2-5, with TRBD1 identical over 9 bases. The J segment lost 1 base and the V segment lost 7 bases, leaving 11 bases of the junction unmatched. Germline CDR1 reads SGDLS; CDR2 reads YYNGEE. CDR3 length equals 16 residues. CDR3: CASSRTGGRGQETQYF. The CDR3 DNA is TGTGCCAGCTCCCGAACAGGGGGCAGGGGCCAAGAGACCCAGTACTTC.

This clone was observed once. The chain has TRBV11-3 and TRBJ1-1; D possibly corresponds to TRBD1 (6 bases). Germline assignment: CDR1 SGHNT and CDR2 YENEEA. The CDR3 runs to 14 residues. V gave up 2 bases and J gave up 3 bases, with 10 bases separating them. The CDR3, as DNA: TGTGCCAGCAGCTTATGGGGGGGCGACACTGAAGCTTTCTTT. Its protein is CASSLWGGDTEAFF.

This rearrangement joins TRBV5-1 to TRBJ2-3, with 14 bases fitting TRBD2. Germline CDR1 and CDR2: SGHRS and YFSETQ. The CDR3 loop spans 17 amino acids. V lost 5 bases, J lost 2 bases, and 7 bases stayed unmatched. The CDR3 reads CASRAGLAGGITDTQYF. The CDR3 DNA follows: TGCGCCAGCAGGGCCGGACTAGCGGGGGGAATCACAGATACGCAGTATTTT.

J is TRBJ2-7 and V is TRBV5-8, with D possibly TRBD1 on 7 matching bases. The V and J ends lost 6 bases and 6 bases respectively, with 22 bases between them. The CDR3 sequence is 15 residues long. Germline V CDR1 and CDR2: SGHTS, YDEGEE. The CDR3 nucleotides are TGTGCCAGCACCGACCCGGTGACAGGGAGGATCGAGCAGTACTTC. This sequence encodes CASTDPVTGRIEQYF.

J is TRBJ2-7 and V is TRBV7-3, with D perhaps TRBD1 (5 bases). Germline CDR1 is SGHTA and CDR2 is FQGTGA. Trimming removed 2 bases at V and 2 bases at J, with 10 bases between. The CDR3 runs 14 residues. CDR3 DNA: TGTGCCAGCAGCTTACGGCAGGGCGCCTACGAGCAGTACTTC. It translates to CASSLRQGAYEQYF.

The rearrangement links TRBV27 to TRBJ2-2; 10 nucleotides align to TRBD1. The V segment lost 6 bases and the J segment 5 bases; nucleotides outside the gene matches: 6. The CDR3 runs to 15 residues. Looked up from germline, CDR1 is MNHEY and CDR2 is SMNVEV (reference sequence). The CDR3 spells CASRDRGRRTGELFF. In DNA form, the CDR3 reads TGTGCCAGCAGAGACAGGGGGCGCAGGACCGGGGAGCTGTTTTTT.

DNA for the CDR3: TGTGCCAGCAGCTTATGGGGGGGCGCACCTTATAGCAATCAGCCCCAGCATTTT. Protein: CASSLWGGAPYSNQPQHF. This chain connects TRBV7-9 to TRBJ1-5, with D tentatively TRBD1 (6 bases). The germline V gene has CDR1 SEHNR and CDR2 FQNEAQ (reference sequence). V was cut by 2 bases and J by 0 bases, with 17 bases left in between. The CDR3 spans 18 residues.

CDR3 region: CASSPPGGYGYTF. The CDR3 DNA reads TGCGCCAGCAGCCCTCCAGGGGGCTATGGCTACACCTTC. The chain is built from TRBV4-1 and TRBJ1-2; 7 nucleotides align to TRBD1. Germline V gives CDR1 MGHRA, CDR2 YSYEKL. This CDR3 is 13 amino acids long. J lost 4 bases, V lost 4 bases, and 3 bases had no gene match.

The CDR3 region has the DNA TGCGCCAGCAGCCGACAGGTCAGCTCCTACGAGCAGTACTTC. This translates into CASSRQVSSYEQYF. The J gene is TRBJ2-7, the V gene TRBV5-1; possibly TRBD1 for D (6 bases). The CDR3 contains 14 residues. Germline CDR1 is SGHRS and CDR2 is YFSETQ. Trimming cost V 4 bases and J 0 bases, with 11 bases left between them.

V gene TRBV11-2 combines with J gene TRBJ1-2; a possible D gene is TRBD1 (5 bases). Germline CDR1 is SGHAT and CDR2 is FQNNGV. The CDR3 is made up of 12 amino acids. The germline V and J ends were trimmed by 7 bases and 7 bases, with 13 bases remaining between them. CDR3 amino acids: CASTDPRGGYTF. CDR3 nucleotide sequence: TGTGCCAGCACCGACCCTAGGGGTGGCTACACCTTC.

This rearrangement joins TRBV30 to TRBJ2-1; weak D call: TRBD1 (5 bases). CDR1 and CDR2 (germline): GTSNPN, SVGIG (reference sequence). The CDR3 totals 15 residues. V was shortened by 2 bases and J by 7 bases, with 18 bases between the two germline ends. Written as DNA, the CDR3 is TGTGCCTGGAGTCACGGTAAGGGGCTGAGAAATGAGCAGTTCTTC. It encodes CAWSHGKGLRNEQFF.

The chain is built from TRBV6-1 and TRBJ1-5; no clear D gene. V lost 3 bases, J lost 7 bases, and 7 bases lay in between. The CDR3 covers 12 residues. The germline CDR1 and CDR2 sequences are MNHNS and SASEGT. Written as DNA, the CDR3 is TGTGCCAGCAGTGACTTGACACAGCCCCAGCATTTT. Protein product: CASSDLTQPQHF.